Below are 2 T cell receptor beta chains sequenced from a single sample in a study of shared clonotypes between healthy human individuals. Libraries were prepared by immunoSEQ multiplex PCR; TCRdb keeps only in-frame clonotypes and omits some of them. The data hold roughly 2.5 million clones, with roughly nine tenths observed a single time. The sample was naive CD4+ T cells sorted from blood. As to subset: CD45RA+ positively selected. These receptors were taken from a man aged 18-30 years in good health.

This sequence joins TRBV6-5 and TRBJ2-3; the D is unclear. The CDR3 is 13 amino acids. Trimming removed 6 bases at V and 5 bases at J, with 12 bases between. The germline V gene has CDR1 MNHEY and CDR2 SVGAGI. CDR3 sequence (DNA): TGTGCCAGCAGGGCCCATAAGGAAGATACGCAGTATTTT. This sequence encodes CASRAHKEDTQYF.

J is TRBJ1-5 and V is TRBV5-5; TRBD1 aligns across 7 bases. The V gene's germline CDR1 is SGHKS and CDR2 YYEKEE (reference sequence). This CDR3 has 16 amino acids. J gave up 5 bases and V 6 bases, and 14 bases lay outside the gene matches. The CDR3 is CASTRGGGIFDQPQHF. The CDR3 DNA reads as TGTGCCAGCACCCGAGGAGGGGGCATCTTTGATCAGCCCCAGCATTTT.